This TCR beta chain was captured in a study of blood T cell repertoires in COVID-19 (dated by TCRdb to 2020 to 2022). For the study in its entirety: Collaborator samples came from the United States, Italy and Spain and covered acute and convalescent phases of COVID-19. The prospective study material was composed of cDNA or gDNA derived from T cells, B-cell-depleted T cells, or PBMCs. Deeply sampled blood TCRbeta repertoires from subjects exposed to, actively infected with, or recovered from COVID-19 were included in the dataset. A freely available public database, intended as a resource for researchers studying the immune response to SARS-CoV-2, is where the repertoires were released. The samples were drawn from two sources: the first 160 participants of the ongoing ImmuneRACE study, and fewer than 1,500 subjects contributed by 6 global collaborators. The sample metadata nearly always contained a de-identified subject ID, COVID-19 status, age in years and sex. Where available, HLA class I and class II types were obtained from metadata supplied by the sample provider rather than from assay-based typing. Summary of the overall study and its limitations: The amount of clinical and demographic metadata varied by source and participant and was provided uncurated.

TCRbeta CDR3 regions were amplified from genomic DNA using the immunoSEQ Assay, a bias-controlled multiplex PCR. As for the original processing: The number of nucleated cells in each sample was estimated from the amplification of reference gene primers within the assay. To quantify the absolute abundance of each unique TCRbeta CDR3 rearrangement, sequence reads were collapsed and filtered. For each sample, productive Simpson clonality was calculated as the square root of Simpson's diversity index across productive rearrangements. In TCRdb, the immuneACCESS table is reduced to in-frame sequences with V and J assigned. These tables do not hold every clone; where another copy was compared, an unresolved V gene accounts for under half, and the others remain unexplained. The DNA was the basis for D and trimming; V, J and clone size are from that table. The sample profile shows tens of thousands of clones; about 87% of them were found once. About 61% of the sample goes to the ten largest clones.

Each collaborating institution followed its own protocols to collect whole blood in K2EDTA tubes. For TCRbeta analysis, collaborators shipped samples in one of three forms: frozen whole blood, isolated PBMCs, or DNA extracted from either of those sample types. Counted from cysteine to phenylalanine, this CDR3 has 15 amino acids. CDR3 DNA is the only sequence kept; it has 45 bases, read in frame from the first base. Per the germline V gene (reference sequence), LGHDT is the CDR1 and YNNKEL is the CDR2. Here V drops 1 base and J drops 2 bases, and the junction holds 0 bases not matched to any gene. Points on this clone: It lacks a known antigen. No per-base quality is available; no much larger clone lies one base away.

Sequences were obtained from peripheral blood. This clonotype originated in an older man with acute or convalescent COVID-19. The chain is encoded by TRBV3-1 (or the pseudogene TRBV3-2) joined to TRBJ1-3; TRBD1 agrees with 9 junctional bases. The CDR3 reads CASSQGQGAGNTIYF. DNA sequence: TGTGCCAGCAGCCAAGGACAGGGGGCTGGAAACACCATATATTTT.